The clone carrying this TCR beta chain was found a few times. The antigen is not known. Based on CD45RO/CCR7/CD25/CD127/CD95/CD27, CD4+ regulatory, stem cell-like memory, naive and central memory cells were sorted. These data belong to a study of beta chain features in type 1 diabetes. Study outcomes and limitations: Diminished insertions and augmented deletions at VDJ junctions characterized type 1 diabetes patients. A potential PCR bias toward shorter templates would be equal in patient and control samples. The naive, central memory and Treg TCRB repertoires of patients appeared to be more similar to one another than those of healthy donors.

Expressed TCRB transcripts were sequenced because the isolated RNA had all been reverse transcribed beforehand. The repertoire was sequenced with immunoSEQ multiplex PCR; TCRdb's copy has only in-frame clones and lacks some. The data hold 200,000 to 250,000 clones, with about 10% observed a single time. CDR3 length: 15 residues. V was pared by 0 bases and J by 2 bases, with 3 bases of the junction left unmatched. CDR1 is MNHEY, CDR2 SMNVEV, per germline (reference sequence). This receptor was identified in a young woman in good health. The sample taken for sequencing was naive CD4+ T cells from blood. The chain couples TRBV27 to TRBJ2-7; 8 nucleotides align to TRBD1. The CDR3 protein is CASSLSGTGTYEQYF. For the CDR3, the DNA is TGTGCCAGCAGTTTATCCGGGACAGGCACCTACGAGCAGTACTTC.